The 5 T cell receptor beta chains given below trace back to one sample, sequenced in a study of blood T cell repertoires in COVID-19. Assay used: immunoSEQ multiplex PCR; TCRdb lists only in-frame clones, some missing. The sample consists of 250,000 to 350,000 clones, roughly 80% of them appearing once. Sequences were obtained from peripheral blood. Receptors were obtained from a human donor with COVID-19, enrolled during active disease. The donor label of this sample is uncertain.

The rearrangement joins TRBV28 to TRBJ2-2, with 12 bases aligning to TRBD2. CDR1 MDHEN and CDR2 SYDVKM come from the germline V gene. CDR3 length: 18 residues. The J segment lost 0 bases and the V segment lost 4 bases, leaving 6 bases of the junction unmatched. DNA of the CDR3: TGTGCCAGCAGTTCGTACGGACTAGCGGGATCGAACACCGGGGAGCTGTTTTTT. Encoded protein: CASSSYGLAGSNTGELFF.

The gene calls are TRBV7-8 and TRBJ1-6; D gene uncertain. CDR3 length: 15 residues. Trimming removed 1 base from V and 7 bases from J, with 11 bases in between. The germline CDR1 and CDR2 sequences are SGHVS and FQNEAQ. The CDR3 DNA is TGTGCCAGCAGCTTAGGGCAGGTCGCGAATTCACCCCTCCACTTT. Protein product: CASSLGQVANSPLHF. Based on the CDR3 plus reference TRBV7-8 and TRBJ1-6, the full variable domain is GAGVSQSPRYKVAKRGQDVALRCDPISGHVSLFWYQQALGQGPEFLTYFQNEAQLDKSGLPSDRFFAERPEGSVSTLKIQRTQQEDSAVYLCASSLGQVANSPLHFGNGTRLTVT.

CDR3 bases: TGTGCCAGCAGTTTCTTGGGACAGGGTAATGGCTACACCTTC. Translated: CASSFLGQGNGYTF. V gene TRBV28 combines with J gene TRBJ1-2; 9 bases agree with TRBD1. With 3 bases clipped from V and 6 bases from J, the junction kept 5 bases outside the gene matches. There are 14 residues in the CDR3. Germline V CDR1 and CDR2: MDHEN, SYDVKM.

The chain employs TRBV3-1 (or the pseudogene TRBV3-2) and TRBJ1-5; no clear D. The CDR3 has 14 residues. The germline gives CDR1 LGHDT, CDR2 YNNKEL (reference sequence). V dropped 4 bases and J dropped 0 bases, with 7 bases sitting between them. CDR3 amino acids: CASSPNYSNQPQHF. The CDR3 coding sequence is TGTGCCAGCAGCCCGAACTATAGCAATCAGCCCCAGCATTTT.

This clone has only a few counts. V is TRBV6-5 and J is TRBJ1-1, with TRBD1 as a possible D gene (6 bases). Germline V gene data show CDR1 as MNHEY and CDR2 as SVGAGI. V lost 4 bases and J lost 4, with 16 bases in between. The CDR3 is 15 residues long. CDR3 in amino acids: CASSSAGALGTEAFF. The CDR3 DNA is TGTGCCAGCAGTTCGGCAGGGGCGTTGGGCACTGAAGCTTTCTTT.